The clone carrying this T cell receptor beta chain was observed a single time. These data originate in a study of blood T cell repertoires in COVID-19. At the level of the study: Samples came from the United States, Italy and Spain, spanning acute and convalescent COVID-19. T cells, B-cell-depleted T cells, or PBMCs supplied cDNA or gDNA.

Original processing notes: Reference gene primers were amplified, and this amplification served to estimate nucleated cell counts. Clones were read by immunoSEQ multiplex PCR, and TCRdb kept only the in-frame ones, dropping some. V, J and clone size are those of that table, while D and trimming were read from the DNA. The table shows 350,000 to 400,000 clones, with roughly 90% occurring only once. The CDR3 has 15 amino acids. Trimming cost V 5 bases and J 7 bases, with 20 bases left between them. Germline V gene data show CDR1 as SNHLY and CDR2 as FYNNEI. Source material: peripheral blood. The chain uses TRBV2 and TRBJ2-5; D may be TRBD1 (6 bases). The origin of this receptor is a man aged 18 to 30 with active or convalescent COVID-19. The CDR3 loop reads CASSREQALGGTQYF. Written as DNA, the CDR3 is TGTGCCAGCAGTCGCGAACAGGCTCTAGGGGGGACCCAGTACTTC.